This T cell receptor beta chain came from a study of HIV-infected patients and healthy controls. No cell fractionation was done, so the repertoire covers all unsorted peripheral blood T cells. Broader study findings: HIV-associated CDR3 frequencies dropped significantly during therapy; CMV-associated ones, mostly rising, changed nonsignificantly.

Looked up from germline, CDR1 is MNHEY and CDR2 is SVGAGI. CDR3 size: 11 residues. Trimming removed 8 bases at V and 6 bases at J, with 11 bases between. This clonotype was recorded at least ten times. What it recognizes is unknown. About 550 ng RNA was reverse transcribed with alpha and beta constant-region primers. Alpha and beta chain libraries were made separately by chain-specific third strand synthesis with multiplexing indices. Using its own MiXCR run on the 5' RACE reads, TCRdb lists one record per CDR3 protein. This table has about 24,000 distinct CDR3 sequences, roughly 7.9% appearing once. The sequencing input was blood. The TCR originated in an adult in good health. This rearrangement joins TRBV6-5 to TRBJ2-7; D might be TRBD1 (6 bases). The CDR3 DNA reads TGTGCCAGCGGGACACCTGGCGAGCAGTACTTC. Amino acid sequence: CASGTPGEQYF.